These 15 T cell receptor beta chains originate from one sample sequenced in a study of blood T cells in healthy people across ages (dated by TCRdb to the mid-2010s). The library was prepared using 5' RACE. The instrument given in TCRdb is Illumina HiSeq 2500. The second PCR ran for roughly 6 to 11 cycles and used a J-beta primer mix along with a sample-barcoded 5' primer. TCRdb redid the processing of the public reads, applying fastp at Q25 and MiXCR, and retained in-frame beta chains. A single entry per CDR3 protein holds the most common genes and DNA from its merged rows. The sample records 1 million to 1.2 million distinct CDR3 sequences, around two fifths of which are singletons. The leading ten clones occupy around 13% of the sample. Source material: blood. The receptor source for this set is a young man in good health.

The CDR3 is CASSQEAGELLGGSYGYTF. The CDR3 DNA follows: TGTGCCAGCAGCCAAGAGGCAGGGGAGCTGCTCGGGGGTAGCTATGGCTACACCTTC. The chain joins TRBV4-2 to TRBJ1-2; possibly TRBD1 for D (6 bases). The CDR3 totals 19 residues. The V gene lost 0 bases and the J gene lost 4 bases, with 24 bases spanning the gap. Per germline, CDR1 LGHNA and CDR2 YNFKEQ.

The chain combines TRBV20-1 with TRBJ2-4, with D perhaps matching TRBD2 (8 bases). The germline V gene encodes CDR1 DFQATT and CDR2 SNEGSKA (reference sequence). V lost 0 bases and J lost 13, with 19 bases in between. CDR3 size: 14 residues. The CDR3 DNA reads as TGCAGTGCTAGAGATAGGGGGCTAGCGGGTGAGCAGTACTTC. Amino acids: CSARDRGLAGEQYF.

CDR3 amino acids: CSAAPGGQGDTQYF. In DNA form, the CDR3 reads TGCAGTGCCGCCCCCGGAGGGCAGGGAGATACGCAGTATTTT. This chain links TRBV20-1 with TRBJ2-3; tentative D call: TRBD2 (6 bases). In germline, CDR1 is DFQATT, CDR2 SNEGSKA (reference sequence). This CDR3 comprises 14 residues. V gave up 6 bases and J gave up 5 bases, with 18 bases separating them.

The chain is built from TRBV2 and TRBJ1-5; the match to TRBD1 covers 8 bases. From germline, CDR1 is SNHLY and CDR2 FYNNEI. CDR3 length: 13 residues. With V trimmed by 2 bases and J by 6 bases, 0 bases remained unmatched. The CDR3 here is CASSETGGQPQHF. The CDR3 DNA follows: TGTGCCAGCAGTGAAACAGGGGGTCAGCCCCAGCATTTT.

This clonotype was observed once. The V call is TRBV7-6, the J call TRBJ1-5; D ambiguous. Germline V CDR1 and CDR2: SGHVS, FNYEAQ. The CDR3 contains 16 residues. Trimming took off 3 bases at V and 0 bases at J, with 12 bases between the two ends. This CDR3 reads CASSLEDGNSNQPQHF. The CDR3, as DNA: TGTGCCAGCAGCTTGGAGGACGGGAATAGCAATCAGCCCCAGCATTTT.

With regard to this clonotype: This could be a read error, since a much larger clone is one nucleotide away. This chain joins TRBV12-3 or TRBV12-4 and TRBJ2-4; weak D call: TRBD2 (6 bases). Gene TRBJ2-7 matches the end of the DNA better, so the J call may be wrong. CDR3 length: 13 residues. The CDR3 nucleotides are TGTGCCAGCAGTAGCGGAGGGAGCGACGAGCAGTACTTC. Amino acid sequence: CASSSGGSDEQYF.

This chain connects TRBV7-2 to TRBJ2-3; 8 nucleotides agree with TRBD1. The CDR3 consists of 13 residues. Germline trimming cut 10 bases from V and 5 bases from J; bases unmatched to any gene: 8. Germline CDR1 reads SGHTA; CDR2 reads FQGNSA. The CDR3 coding sequence is TGTGCCACTAACAGGGGGGTCATAGATACGCAGTATTTT. Its translation: CATNRGVIDTQYF.

This clonotype occurred once. This chain links TRBV12-3 or TRBV12-4 with TRBJ2-2; TRBD2 matches 7 bases. The CDR3 length is 16 residues. Losses at the gene ends were 7 bases for V and 5 bases for J; bases not matched to a gene: 13. CDR3 sequence: CASTVTAGRKTGELFF. The CDR3 DNA is TGTGCCAGCACCGTAACAGCGGGGAGAAAGACCGGGGAGCTGTTTTTT.

The CDR3 loop is CSVREGSQPQHF. For the CDR3, the DNA is TGCAGCGTTAGGGAGGGAAGTCAGCCCCAGCATTTT. The chain carries TRBV29-1 and TRBJ1-5; D not resolved. Trimming removed 5 bases from V and 6 bases from J, with 11 bases in between. The CDR3 runs 12 residues. Germline values: CDR1 SQVTM, CDR2 ANQGSEA.

This clonotype was picked up many times. The chain has TRBV3-1 and TRBJ1-2; unclear D gene. Germline V CDR1 and CDR2: LGHDT, YNNKEL (reference sequence). CDR3 length equals 13 residues. Trimming removed 1 base at V and 4 bases at J, with 7 bases between. CDR3 loop: CASSQGVAYGYTF. CDR3 sequence (DNA): TGTGCCAGCAGCCAAGGGGTAGCCTATGGCTACACCTTC. The full variable domain, rest sourced from reference TRBV3-1 and TRBJ1-2, is DTAVSQTPKYLVTQMGNDKSIKCEQNLGHDTMYWYKQDSKKFLKIMFSYNNKELIINETVPNRFSPKSPDKAHLNLHINSLELGDSAVYFCASSQGVAYGYTFGSGTRLTVV.

V is TRBV30 and J is TRBJ2-5; D might be TRBD2 (5 bases). Germline CDR1 reads GTSNPN; CDR2 reads SVGIG (reference sequence). This CDR3 has 12 amino acids. Trimming removed 7 bases at V and 4 bases at J, with 13 bases between. The CDR3 DNA is TGTGCCTACGGACTTATCCCAGAGACCCAGTACTTC. Its translation: CAYGLIPETQYF.

This clonotype was detected only a few times. The chain combines TRBV15 with TRBJ1-4, with D uncertain. Germline values: CDR1 LNHNV, CDR2 YYDKDF (reference sequence). The CDR3 runs 14 residues. V dropped 0 bases and J dropped 5 bases, with 7 bases sitting between them. In nucleotides, the CDR3 is TGTGCCACCAGCAGAGACCCTTCCAATGAAAAACTGTTTTTT. Translated, it gives CATSRDPSNEKLFF.

This clonotype came up a few times. The chain employs TRBV9 and TRBJ2-7; 10 bases agree with TRBD1. The germline CDR1 and CDR2 sequences are SGDLS and YYNGEE. V shed 4 bases and J 4 bases; nucleotides not matched to a gene: 11. This CDR3 comprises 16 residues. CDR3 sequence reads: CASSPERTGGFYEQYF. The CDR3 nucleotides are TGTGCCAGCAGCCCCGAACGGACAGGGGGATTTTACGAGCAGTACTTC.

The genes are TRBV4-3 and TRBJ2-5; the D is unclear. Germline-derived CDR1 and CDR2 are LGHNA and YSLEER. The CDR3 is 15 residues long. Deletions cut 0 bases from V and 0 bases from J, with 8 bases between. Here the CDR3 DNA reads TGCGCCAGCAGCCAAGACTCCGCGGACCAAGAGACCCAGTACTTC. This translates into CASSQDSADQETQYF.

This chain uses TRBV20-1 with TRBJ2-7, with 8 bases aligning to TRBD2. Germline V gene sequence: CDR1 DFQATT, CDR2 SNEGSKA (reference sequence). The CDR3 contains 17 residues. Germline trimming cut 5 bases from V and 4 bases from J; bases unmatched to any gene: 19. The CDR3 DNA reads TGCAGTGCTCTCAGGGGCGGGGGGATGCGGTTACCATACGAGCAGTACTTC. It translates to CSALRGGGMRLPYEQYF.